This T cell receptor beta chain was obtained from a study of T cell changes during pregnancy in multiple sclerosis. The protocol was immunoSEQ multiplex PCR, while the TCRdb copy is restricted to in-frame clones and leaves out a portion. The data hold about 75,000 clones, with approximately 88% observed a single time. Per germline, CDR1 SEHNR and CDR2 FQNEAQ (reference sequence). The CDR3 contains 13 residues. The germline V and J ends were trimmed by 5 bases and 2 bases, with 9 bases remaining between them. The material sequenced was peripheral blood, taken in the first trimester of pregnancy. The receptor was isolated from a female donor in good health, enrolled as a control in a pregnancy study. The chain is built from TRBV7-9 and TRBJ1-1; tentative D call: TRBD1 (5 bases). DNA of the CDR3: TGTGCCAGCAGCCCGACAGCTAACACTGAAGCTTTCTTT. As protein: CASSPTANTEAFF. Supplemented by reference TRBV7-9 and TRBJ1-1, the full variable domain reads DTGVSQNPRHKITKRGQNVTFRCDPISEHNRLYWYRQTLGQGPEFLTYFQNEAQLEKSRLLSDRFSAERPKGSFSTLEIQRTEQGDSAMYLCASSPTANTEAFFGQGTRLTVV.